The present T cell receptor beta chain was sequenced within a study of shared clonotypes between healthy human individuals. Overall study results and limits: Clonotypes shared by all four sorted-subset donors had higher generation probabilities than non-shared clonotypes. Large depth notwithstanding, sorted-subset sequencing proved incomplete by rarefaction.

Once extracted for a subset, genomic DNA was divided evenly among several immunoSEQ plates. In the authors' methods: In the immunoSEQ data, sequences were junction-only and lacked quality scores, so filtering differed. Repertoires were generated with immunoSEQ multiplex PCR, while TCRdb's copy carries only in-frame clones and drops some. D and trimming were read from the DNA, whereas the V and J calls and clone size are those reported in that table. The sample has around 550,000 clones; approximately 96% are singletons. About this clone: Its target is not known.

Germline loops: CDR1 SGHDT, CDR2 YYEEEE. The trim removed 3 bases at V and 7 bases at J, leaving 3 bases unmatched. CDR3 length: 14 residues. Naive-designated CD8 cells lacked CD45RO, were positively enriched for CCR7, and omitted terminally differentiated effector memory CD45RA+ cells. The sample consisted of naive CD8+ T cells sorted from blood. This sequence was found in a woman under 40 in good health. The rearrangement links TRBV5-6 to TRBJ1-4, with 10 positions matching TRBD1. CDR3 nucleotides: TGTGCCAGCAGCTCGGGACAGGGGATTGAAAAACTGTTTTTT. It translates to CASSSGQGIEKLFF.